This entry lists 14 T cell receptor beta chains sequenced from one sample in a study of T cell repertoires in cytomegalovirus infection. TCRdb recomputed calls from the reads with MiXCR, one row per CDR3 protein. The sample contains 230,000 or so distinct CDR3 sequences, approximately 15% of which appear only once. Sequencing was carried out using CD8+ T cells from PBMCs. The source is a human donor in good health (CMV status not recorded). Some clones in this sample may be carry-over from other donors' samples.

The gene calls are TRBV27 and TRBJ2-1, with D possibly TRBD2 on 5 matching bases. This CDR3 region has 19 residues. The V end was cut by 5 bases, the J end by 6 bases, with 29 bases between. Germline-derived CDR1 and CDR2 are MNHEY and SMNVEV (reference sequence). DNA of the CDR3: TGTGCCAGCAGTCGATTGGGTAAAGGCCCCGAGGAGGATTTCAATGAGCAGTTCTTC. Protein product: CASSRLGKGPEEDFNEQFF.

This clonotype was recorded at least ten times. The chain is built from TRBV7-9 and TRBJ2-1, with D perhaps matching TRBD1 (5 bases). CDR3 size: 12 residues. Trimming shortened V by 3 bases and J by 8 bases, and 8 bases separated the two germline ends. CDR1 and CDR2 (germline): SEHNR, FQNEAQ (reference sequence). CDR3 residues: CASSFQGYEQFF. For the CDR3, the DNA is TGTGCCAGCAGCTTTCAGGGATATGAGCAGTTCTTC.

This clonotype was detected a few times. V gene TRBV3-1 combines with J gene TRBJ2-2, with 12 bases identical to TRBD2. This CDR3 has 17 amino acids. Trimming at V came to 0 bases and at J to 5 bases, leaving 4 bases not matched to a gene. Germline CDR1 reads LGHDT; CDR2 reads YNNKEL (reference sequence). Here the CDR3 reads CASSQEALAGGTGELFF. The DNA for the CDR3 is TGTGCCAGCAGCCAAGAGGCCCTAGCGGGGGGGACCGGGGAGCTGTTTTTT.

The rearrangement uses TRBV7-6 and TRBJ2-2; 9 bases agree with TRBD1. V shed 2 bases, J shed 6 bases, and the junction held 7 bases outside the gene matches. CDR1 and CDR2 from the germline V gene are SGHVS and FNYEAQ. The CDR3 length is 16 residues. The CDR3 sequence is CASSLLSDRGAGELFF. In nucleotides, the CDR3 is TGTGCCAGCAGCTTATTGTCGGACAGGGGCGCCGGGGAGCTGTTTTTT.

This clonotype was observed at least ten times. This rearrangement joins TRBV7-8 to TRBJ1-2, with D hard to call. The germline V gene has CDR1 SGHVS and CDR2 FQNEAQ. V was pared by 1 base and J by 4 bases, with 19 bases between. CDR3 length: 17 amino acids. CDR3 loop: CASSLGYDEQIFYGYTF. CDR3 bases: TGTGCCAGCAGCTTAGGGTATGATGAACAGATCTTCTATGGCTACACCTTC.

Points on this clonotype: This may be a read error, as it is one base from a much larger clone. The genes are TRBV7-6 and TRBJ2-2; TRBD2 matches 7 bases. The CDR3 has 12 residues. Germline loops: CDR1 SGHVS, CDR2 FNYEAQ. The CDR3 nucleotides read TGTGCCAGCAGCTTAGGGGGCGGGGGGCTGTTTTTT. Translated, it gives CASSLGGGGLFF.

This clonotype appeared many times. The V and J genes are TRBV6-2 or TRBV6-3 and TRBJ2-5; D is perhaps TRBD2 (5 bases). Between the trimmed V and J ends, which lost 7 bases and 2 bases, there was a span of 17 bases. Germline values: CDR1 MNHEY, CDR2 SVGEGT. This CDR3 has 15 residues. The CDR3 spells CASTPREGGQETQYF. The DNA of the CDR3 is TGTGCCAGCACCCCTCGAGAGGGCGGTCAAGAGACCCAGTACTTC.

This clonotype came up many times. The chain couples TRBV12-3 or TRBV12-4 to TRBJ1-5; possible D gene TRBD1, 5 bases. V lost 2 bases and J 3 bases, leaving 11 bases between the germline ends. This CDR3 region has 15 residues. The DNA for the CDR3 is TGTGCCAGCAGTTTATCAGGGTTCCTCAATCAGCCCCAGCATTTT. Translation: CASSLSGFLNQPQHF.

This clonotype has just one count. The gene calls are TRBV5-1 and TRBJ2-1; D may be TRBD1 (5 bases). Trimming removed 2 bases at V and 6 bases at J, with 12 bases between. There are 14 residues in the CDR3. Per germline, CDR1 SGHRS and CDR2 YFSETQ. CDR3: CASSLSGACNEQFF. The CDR3 DNA sequence: TGCGCCAGCAGCTTAAGTGGGGCCTGCAATGAGCAGTTCTTC.

This clonotype was seen a handful of times. This chain links TRBV4-1 with TRBJ1-2; no firm D call. With 0 bases removed from V and 1 base from J, the gap between germline ends came to 6 bases. The CDR3 covers 14 residues. CDR1 MGHRA and CDR2 YSYEKL come from the germline V gene. For the CDR3, the DNA is TGCGCCAGCAGCCAAGATCTACATAACTATGGCTACACCTTC. Residues: CASSQDLHNYGYTF.

This clonotype has ten or more counts. J is TRBJ2-5 and V is TRBV10-3; the match to TRBD1 covers 9 bases. The length of the CDR3 is 17 residues. Germline V gives CDR1 ENHRY, CDR2 SYGVKD. V lost 1 base, J lost 0 bases, and 6 bases stayed unmatched. The CDR3 DNA reads TGTGCCATCAGTGAGTTATGGGACAGGGCCAACCAAGAGACCCAGTACTTC. It specifies CAISELWDRANQETQYF.

This clonotype was seen a handful of times. The chain recombines TRBV27 with TRBJ1-2, with 8 nucleotides matching TRBD1. J gave up 3 bases and V 2 bases, and 5 bases lay outside the gene matches. The germline gives CDR1 MNHEY, CDR2 SMNVEV (reference sequence). CDR3 size: 15 residues. The CDR3 loop is CASSLRQGLHYGYTF. The CDR3 bases are TGTGCCAGCAGTTTAAGACAGGGGCTACACTATGGCTACACCTTC.

The chain has TRBV4-3 and TRBJ2-5; D is unclear. CDR3 length: 15 amino acids. CDR1 LGHNA and CDR2 YSLEER come from the germline V gene. Trimming stripped 0 bases from V and 0 bases from J, with 8 bases between. In DNA form, the CDR3 reads TGCGCCAGCAGCCAAGATCTAACAGACCAAGAGACCCAGTACTTC. This sequence encodes CASSQDLTDQETQYF.

This chain links TRBV7-2 with TRBJ2-7; tentative D call: TRBD2 (7 bases). Trimming left V 1 base short and J 0 bases short, with 10 bases between. The CDR3 is 15 amino acids. Germline V gives CDR1 SGHTA, CDR2 FQGNSA. In DNA form, the CDR3 reads TGTGCCAGCAGCTTAGATGCGGGGGCCTCCTACGAGCAGTACTTC. It codes for CASSLDAGASYEQYF.